This T cell receptor beta chain was identified during a study of shared clonotypes between healthy human individuals. Findings and limits, study-wide: Larger estimated richness was generally seen in naive subsets than in memory subsets.

Generated by immunoSEQ multiplex PCR, the TCRdb table keeps only in-frame clones and is missing some. The sample comprises some 980,000 clones, more than 75% of which are singletons, and 1.5% rests with the top ten. CDR3 length equals 14 residues. Note on this clone: The antigen is unknown.

The sequence derives from a man younger than 35 in good health. The chain uses TRBV21-1 and TRBJ1-4; TRBD1, as called in the table, went unchecked against the DNA. TRBV21-1 is a pseudogene locus. Sequencing input: memory CD4+ T cells sorted from blood. Subset denoted: CD45RA-negative fraction. The CDR3 here is CASSTTGGEEKLFF. The CDR3, as DNA: TGTGCCAGCAGCACAACAGGGGGCGAGGAAAAACTGTTTTTT.